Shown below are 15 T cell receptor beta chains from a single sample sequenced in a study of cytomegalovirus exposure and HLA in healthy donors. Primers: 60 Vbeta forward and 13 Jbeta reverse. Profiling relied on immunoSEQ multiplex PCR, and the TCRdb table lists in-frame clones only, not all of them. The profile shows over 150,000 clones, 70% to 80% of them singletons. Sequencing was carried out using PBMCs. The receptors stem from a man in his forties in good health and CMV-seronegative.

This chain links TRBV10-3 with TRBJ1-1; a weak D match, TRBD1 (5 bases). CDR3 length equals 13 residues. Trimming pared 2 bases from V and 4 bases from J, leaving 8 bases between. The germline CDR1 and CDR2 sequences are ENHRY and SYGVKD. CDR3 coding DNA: TGTGCCATCAGTGAGAACAGGATCACTGAAGCTTTCTTT. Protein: CAISENRITEAFF.

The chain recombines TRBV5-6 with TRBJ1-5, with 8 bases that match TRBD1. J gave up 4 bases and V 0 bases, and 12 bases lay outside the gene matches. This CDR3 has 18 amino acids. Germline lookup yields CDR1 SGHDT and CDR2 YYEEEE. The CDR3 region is CASSLGFYGQGLNQPQHF. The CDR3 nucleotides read TGTGCCAGCAGCTTGGGATTTTATGGACAGGGCCTAAATCAGCCCCAGCATTTT.

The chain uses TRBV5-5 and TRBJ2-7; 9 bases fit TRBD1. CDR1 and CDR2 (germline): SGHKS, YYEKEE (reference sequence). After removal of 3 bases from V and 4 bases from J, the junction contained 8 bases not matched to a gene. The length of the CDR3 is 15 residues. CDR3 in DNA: TGTGCCAGCAGCTCGGTGGGACAGGGTTATTACGAGCAGTACTTC. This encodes CASSSVGQGYYEQYF.

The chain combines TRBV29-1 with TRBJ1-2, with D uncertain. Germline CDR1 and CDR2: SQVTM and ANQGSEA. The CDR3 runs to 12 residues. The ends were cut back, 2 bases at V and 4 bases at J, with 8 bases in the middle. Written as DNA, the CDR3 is TGCAGCGTTGAAATAAATCTCTATGGCTACACCTTC. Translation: CSVEINLYGYTF.

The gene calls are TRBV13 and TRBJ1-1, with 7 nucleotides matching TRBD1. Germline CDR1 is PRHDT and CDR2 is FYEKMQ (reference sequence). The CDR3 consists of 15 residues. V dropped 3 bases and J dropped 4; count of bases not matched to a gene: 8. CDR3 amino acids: CASSFLNRGGTEAFF. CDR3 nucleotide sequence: TGTGCCAGCAGCTTTTTAAACAGGGGAGGCACTGAAGCTTTCTTT.

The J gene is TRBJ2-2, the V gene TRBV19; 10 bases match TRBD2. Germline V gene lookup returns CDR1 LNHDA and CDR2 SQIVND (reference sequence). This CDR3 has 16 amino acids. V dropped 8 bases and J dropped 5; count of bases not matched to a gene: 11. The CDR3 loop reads CASSSSGGGRTGELFF. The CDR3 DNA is TGTGCCAGTTCCTCTAGCGGGGGAGGGAGAACCGGGGAGCTGTTTTTT.

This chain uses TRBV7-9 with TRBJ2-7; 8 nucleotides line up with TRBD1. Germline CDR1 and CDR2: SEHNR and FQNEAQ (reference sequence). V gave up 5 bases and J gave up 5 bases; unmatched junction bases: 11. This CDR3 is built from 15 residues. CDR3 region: CASSDDVDRGNEQYF. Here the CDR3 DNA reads TGTGCCAGCAGCGACGACGTCGACAGGGGAAACGAGCAGTACTTC.

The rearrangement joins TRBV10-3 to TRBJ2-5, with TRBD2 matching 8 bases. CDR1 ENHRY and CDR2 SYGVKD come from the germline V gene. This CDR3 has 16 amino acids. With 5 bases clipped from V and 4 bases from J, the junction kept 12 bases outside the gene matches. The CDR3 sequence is CAISRDPRGGGETQYF. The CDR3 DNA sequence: TGTGCCATCAGTCGCGATCCCCGGGGGGGAGGAGAGACCCAGTACTTC.

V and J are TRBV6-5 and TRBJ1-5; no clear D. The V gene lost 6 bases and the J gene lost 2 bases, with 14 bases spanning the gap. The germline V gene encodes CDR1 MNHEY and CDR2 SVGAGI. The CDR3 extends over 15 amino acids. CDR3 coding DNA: TGTGCCAGCAGCTCCCAGAGGATAGGCAATCAGCCCCAGCATTTT. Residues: CASSSQRIGNQPQHF.

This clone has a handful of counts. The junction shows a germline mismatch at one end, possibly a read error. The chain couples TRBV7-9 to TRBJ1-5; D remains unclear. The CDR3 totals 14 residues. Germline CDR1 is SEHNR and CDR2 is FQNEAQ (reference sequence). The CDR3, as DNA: TGTTCCAGCAGCTTAGGAGCGAACAATCAGCCCCAGCATTTT. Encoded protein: CSSSLGANNQPQHF.

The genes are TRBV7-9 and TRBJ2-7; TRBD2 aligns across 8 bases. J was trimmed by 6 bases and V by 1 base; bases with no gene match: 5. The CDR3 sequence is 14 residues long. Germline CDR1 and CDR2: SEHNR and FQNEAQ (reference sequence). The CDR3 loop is CASSLVGGASEQYF. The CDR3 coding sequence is TGTGCCAGCAGCTTAGTCGGGGGGGCATCCGAGCAGTACTTC.

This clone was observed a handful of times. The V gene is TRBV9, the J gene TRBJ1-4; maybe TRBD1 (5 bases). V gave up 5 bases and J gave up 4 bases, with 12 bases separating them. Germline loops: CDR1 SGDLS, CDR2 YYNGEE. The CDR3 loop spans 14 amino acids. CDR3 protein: CASSGHAINEKLFF. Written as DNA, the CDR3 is TGTGCCAGCAGTGGACATGCCATTAATGAAAAACTGTTTTTT.

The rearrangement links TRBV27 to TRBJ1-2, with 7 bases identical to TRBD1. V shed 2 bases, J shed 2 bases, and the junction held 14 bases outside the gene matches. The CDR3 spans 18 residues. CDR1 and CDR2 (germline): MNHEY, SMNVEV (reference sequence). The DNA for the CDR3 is TGTGCCAGCAGTTTACGTCCAGAGCCGGGACAGACGAACTATGGCTACACCTTC. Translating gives CASSLRPEPGQTNYGYTF.

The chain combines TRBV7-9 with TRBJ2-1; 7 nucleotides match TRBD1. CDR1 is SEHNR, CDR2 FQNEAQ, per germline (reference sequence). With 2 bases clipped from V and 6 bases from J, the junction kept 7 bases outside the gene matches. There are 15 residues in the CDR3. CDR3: CASSLIRDSLNEQFF. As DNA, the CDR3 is TGTGCCAGCAGCTTAATCCGGGACAGCCTCAATGAGCAGTTCTTC.

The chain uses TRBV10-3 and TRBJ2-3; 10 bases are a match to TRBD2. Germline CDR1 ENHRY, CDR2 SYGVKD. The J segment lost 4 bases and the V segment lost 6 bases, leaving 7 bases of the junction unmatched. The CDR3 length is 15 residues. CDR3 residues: CAIRDTSGEADTQYF. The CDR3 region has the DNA TGTGCCATCAGGGATACTAGCGGGGAAGCAGATACGCAGTATTTT.